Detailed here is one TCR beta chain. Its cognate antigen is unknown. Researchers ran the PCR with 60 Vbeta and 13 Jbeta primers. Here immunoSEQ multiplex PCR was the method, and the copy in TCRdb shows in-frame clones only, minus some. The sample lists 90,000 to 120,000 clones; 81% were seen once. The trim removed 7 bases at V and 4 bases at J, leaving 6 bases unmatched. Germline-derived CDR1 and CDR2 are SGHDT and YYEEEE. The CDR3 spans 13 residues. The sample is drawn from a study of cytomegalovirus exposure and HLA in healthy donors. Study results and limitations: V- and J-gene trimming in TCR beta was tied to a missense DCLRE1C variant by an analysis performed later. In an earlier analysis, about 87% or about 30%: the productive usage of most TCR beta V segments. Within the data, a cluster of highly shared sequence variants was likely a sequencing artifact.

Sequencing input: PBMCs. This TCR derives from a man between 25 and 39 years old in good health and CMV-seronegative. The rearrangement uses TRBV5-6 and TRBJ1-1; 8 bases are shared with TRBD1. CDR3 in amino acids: CASGPGGSTEAFF. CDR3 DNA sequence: TGTGCCAGCGGACCAGGGGGCTCCACTGAAGCTTTCTTT.